Listed here is a single T cell receptor (beta chain). Relative to the germline gene, one junction end is altered; a read error may explain this. This specimen comes from a study of cytomegalovirus exposure and HLA in healthy donors. Primers: 60 Vbeta forward and 13 Jbeta reverse. Profiling relied on immunoSEQ multiplex PCR, and the TCRdb table lists in-frame clones only, not all of them. The sample includes 150,000 to 200,000 clones, roughly 77% of them seen just once. The germline V gene has CDR1 SQVTM and CDR2 ANQGSEA. The CDR3 has 14 amino acids. Sequences were obtained from PBMCs. V is TRBV29-1 and J is TRBJ2-6, with a weak D call TRBD1 (5 bases). This TCR was recovered from a woman aged 30 to 39 in good health and CMV-seropositive. Here the CDR3 DNA reads TGCAGCGTTGAAGGCGGAACTGGGGCCAACGGCCTGACTTTC. Amino acids: CSVEGGTGANGLTF.